This entry features one T cell receptor beta chain sequence. This record belongs to a study of OX40 agonist ivuxolimab in advanced cancers. Study-level information: Every patient in dose escalation had hepatocellular carcinoma, melanoma, renal cell or head and neck cancer.

Some clones are missing from TCRdb's copy, which holds only in-frame ones; the method was immunoSEQ multiplex PCR. The sample records under 65,000 clones, around 87% being singletons. The material sequenced was CD4+ or CD8+ T cells sorted from blood, taken in a trial of the OX40 agonist ivuxolimab. The origin of this receptor is an adult with an advanced solid tumor such as melanoma, head and neck, liver or kidney cancer.

CDR3 protein: CASSLVFRNTEAFF. CDR3 DNA: TGTGCCAGCAGCTTGGTTTTCAGGAACACTGAAGCTTTCTTT. The J gene is TRBJ1-1, the V gene TRBV5-6; unclear D gene. CDR3 length equals 14 residues. In germline, CDR1 is SGHDT, CDR2 YYEEEE. Trimming removed 0 bases at V and 1 base at J, with 7 bases between.